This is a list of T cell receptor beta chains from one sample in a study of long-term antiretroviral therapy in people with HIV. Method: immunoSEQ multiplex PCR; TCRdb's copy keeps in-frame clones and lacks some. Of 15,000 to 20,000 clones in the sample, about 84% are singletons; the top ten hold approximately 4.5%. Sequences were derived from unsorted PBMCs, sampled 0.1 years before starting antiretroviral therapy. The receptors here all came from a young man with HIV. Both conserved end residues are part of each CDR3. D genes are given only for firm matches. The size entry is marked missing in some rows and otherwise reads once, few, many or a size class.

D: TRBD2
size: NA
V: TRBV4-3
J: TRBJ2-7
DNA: TGCGCCAGCAGCCAAGGAAGAAGGGCGAGTAGCGGGGGCCTCTCCTACGAGCAGTACTTC
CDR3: CASSQGRRASSGGLSYEQYF

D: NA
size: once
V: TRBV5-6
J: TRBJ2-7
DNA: TGTGCCAGCAGCCCCTCAGTAGTTTACGAGCAGTACTTC
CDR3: CASSPSVVYEQYF

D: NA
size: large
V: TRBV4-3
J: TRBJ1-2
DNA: TGCGCCAGCAGCCCAGATGGGGCGGGCTATGGCTACACCTTC
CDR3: CASSPDGAGYGYTF

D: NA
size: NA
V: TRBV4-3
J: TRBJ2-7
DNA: TGCGCCAGCAGCCAGTATTCGACCCCTTCGGTCGAGCAGTACTTC
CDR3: CASSQYSTPSVEQYF

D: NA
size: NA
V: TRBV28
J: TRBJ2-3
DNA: TGTGCCAGCAGTTTCGGACAGCACACAGATACGCAGTATTTT
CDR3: CASSFGQHTDTQYF

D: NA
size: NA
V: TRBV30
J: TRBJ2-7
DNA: TGTGCCTGGAGTGTCGTCTTCACCTACGAGCAGTACTTC
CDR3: CAWSVVFTYEQYF

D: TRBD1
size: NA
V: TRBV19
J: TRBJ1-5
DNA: TGTGCCAGTACGACTTGGGACAGGGGTGATCAGCCCCAGCATTTT
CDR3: CASTTWDRGDQPQHF

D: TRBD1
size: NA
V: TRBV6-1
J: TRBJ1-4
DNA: TGTGCCAGCAGTTCCAAGGGGGCAGCTAATGAAAAACTGTTTTTT
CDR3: CASSSKGAANEKLFF

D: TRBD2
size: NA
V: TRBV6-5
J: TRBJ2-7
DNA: TGTGCCAGCAGAAAAGCGGGAGAGGGCTACGAGCAGTACTTC
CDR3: CASRKAGEGYEQYF

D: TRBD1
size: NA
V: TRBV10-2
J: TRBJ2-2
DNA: TGCGCCAGCAGTGAGTTCCAGGGGGCCACCGGGGAGCTGTTTTTT
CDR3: CASSEFQGATGELFF

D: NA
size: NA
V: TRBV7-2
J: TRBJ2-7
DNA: TGTGCCAGCAGCTTAGTTTTCGGGTTAAGATCCTACGAGCAGTACTTC
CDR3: CASSLVFGLRSYEQYF